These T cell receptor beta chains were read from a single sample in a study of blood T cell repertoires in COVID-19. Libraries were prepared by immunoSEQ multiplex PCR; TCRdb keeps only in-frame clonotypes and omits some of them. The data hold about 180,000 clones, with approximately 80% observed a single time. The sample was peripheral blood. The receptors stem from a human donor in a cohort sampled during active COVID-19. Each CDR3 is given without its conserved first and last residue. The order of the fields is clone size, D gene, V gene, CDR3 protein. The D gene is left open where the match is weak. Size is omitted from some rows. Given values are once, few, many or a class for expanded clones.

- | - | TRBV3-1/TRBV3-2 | ASSQGGTYEQY
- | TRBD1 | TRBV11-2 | ASSLGQANEKLF
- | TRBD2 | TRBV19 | ASSPRLAGETQY
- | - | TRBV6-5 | ASSYSSNRPTSPLH
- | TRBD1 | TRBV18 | ASSPYGQGATDTQY
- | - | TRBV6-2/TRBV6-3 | ASSSLGDWLYNEQF
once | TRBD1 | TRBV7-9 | ASSLLSGTGDEQY
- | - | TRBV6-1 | ASSDEATGPSYNEQF
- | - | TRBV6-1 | ASSDLPKRY
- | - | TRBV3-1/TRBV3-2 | ASSQLPGSVNEKLF
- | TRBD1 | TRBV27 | ASSFRDRGGGQF
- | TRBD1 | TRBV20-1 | SASQGAPYEQY
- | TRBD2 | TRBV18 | ASSPGTSVYEQY
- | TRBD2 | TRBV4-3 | ASSQGAGSGRTNEQF
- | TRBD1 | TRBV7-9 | ASSSQGVNTEAF
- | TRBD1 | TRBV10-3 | AISITGGRDYEQY
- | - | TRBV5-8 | ASSKSVLNQPQH
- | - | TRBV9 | ASSPTTPNAKNTEAF
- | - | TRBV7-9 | ASSFPSKRPGELF
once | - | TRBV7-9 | ASSSDRSQETQY
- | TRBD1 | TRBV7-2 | ASSPLQGSNQPQH
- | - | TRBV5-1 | ASSLDPGWETQY
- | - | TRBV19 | ASSIDTRYEQY
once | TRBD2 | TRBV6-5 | ASTRTRMETQY
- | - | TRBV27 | ASSLSGGWKGYT
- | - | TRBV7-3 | ASSLNPGSSGELF
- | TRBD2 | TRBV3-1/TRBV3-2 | ASSSSGTQETQY